These T cell receptor beta chains were read from a single sample in a study of identical twins. TCRdb passed the 5' RACE reads through MiXCR, listing each CDR3 protein once. This table has around 960,000 distinct CDR3 sequences, 9% to 15% appearing once. This same sample was also taken into another study, of yellow fever vaccine responses in identical twins.

The sequencing input was PBMCs. These receptors were obtained from a woman aged 18-35 years in good health. The CDR3 runs from the conserved cysteine through the conserved F or W. D genes are given only for firm matches. Not every row has a clone size; where given, it reads once, few, many or a size class.

>TRBV24-1|few|TRBJ1-5|-
CATGDRSSNQPQHF
TGTGCCACCGGTGACAGGAGCTCCAATCAGCCCCAGCATTTT
>TRBV2|-|TRBJ2-1|-
CASLPGTGYNEQFF
TGTGCCAGCCTTCCCGGGACTGGCTACAATGAGCAGTTCTTC
>TRBV5-6|many|TRBJ2-1|TRBD2
CASSPAGAYRNEQFF
TGTGCCAGCAGCCCAGCGGGAGCTTATCGCAATGAGCAGTTCTTC
>TRBV20-1|once|TRBJ2-3|-
CSATPGAGGTDTQYF
TGCAGTGCAACCCCCGGGGCGGGTGGCACAGATACGCAGTATTTT
>TRBV10-3|few|TRBJ2-3|TRBD2
CAIRFTGTKSTDTQYF
TGTGCCATCAGATTTACCGGGACTAAGTCGACAGATACGCAGTATTTT
>TRBV7-9|-|TRBJ2-2|-
CASSSRGLGTGELFF
TGTGCCAGCAGCTCCAGGGGATTGGGTACCGGGGAGCTGTTTTTT
>TRBV6-1|-|TRBJ2-5|TRBD2
CASSEWEGGQETQYF
TGTGCCAGCAGTGAATGGGAGGGCGGGCAAGAGACCCAGTACTTC
>TRBV12-5|-|TRBJ2-1|-
CASGAIGGERQGVLNEQFF
TGTGCTAGTGGTGCGATCGGGGGGGAGCGGCAGGGGGTATTGAATGAGCAGTTCTTC
>TRBV4-1|many|TRBJ2-1|-
CASSHPGFF
TGCGCCAGCAGCCATCCGGGGTTCTTC
>TRBV9|-|TRBJ2-2|-
CASSVVGSVGELFF
TGTGCCAGCAGCGTAGTCGGGAGCGTCGGGGAGCTGTTTTTT
>TRBV9|-|TRBJ2-1|TRBD2
CASSATSGGLSYNEQFF
TGTGCCAGCAGCGCTACTAGCGGGGGGCTCTCCTACAATGAGCAGTTCTTC
>TRBV10-3|-|TRBJ2-5|TRBD1
CAINPGQGVETQYF
TGTGCCATCAACCCGGGACAGGGGGTAGAGACCCAGTACTTC
>TRBV6-1|few|TRBJ2-5|TRBD2
CASRPTTGGPETQYF
TGTGCCAGCAGGCCCACAACGGGGGGGCCCGAGACCCAGTACTTC
>TRBV12-3/TRBV12-4|-|TRBJ1-5|TRBD1
CASSLRGTDQPQHF
TGTGCCAGCAGTCTCCGGGGGACAGATCAGCCCCAGCATTTT
>TRBV7-9|few|TRBJ2-7|-
CASSLAATTGEQYF
TGTGCCAGCAGCTTAGCGGCGACCACGGGAGAGCAGTACTTC
>TRBV4-2|few|TRBJ1-6|-
CASSQSPGEGDSPLHF
TGTGCCAGCAGCCAATCCCCAGGGGAAGGTGATTCACCCCTCCACTTT
>TRBV6-6|many|TRBJ2-5|-
CASSYSSGKQETQYF
TGTGCCAGCAGTTACTCCTCCGGGAAACAAGAGACCCAGTACTTC
>TRBV27|many|TRBJ1-3|-
CASSPSGRIGNTIYF
TGTGCCAGCAGTCCCTCCGGGAGGATTGGAAACACCATATATTTT
>TRBV2|once|TRBJ1-2|-
CASSDQAGKDGYTF
TGTGCCAGCAGCGATCAAGCAGGGAAGGACGGCTACACCTTC
>TRBV6-1|-|TRBJ2-1|-
CASSRLRESSYNEQFF
TGTGCCAGCAGTCGCCTAAGGGAAAGCTCCTACAATGAGCAGTTCTTC
>TRBV20-1|-|TRBJ2-3|-
CSARDPGPPYTQYF
TGCAGTGCTAGAGACCCAGGCCCCCCCTATACGCAGTATTTT
>TRBV4-2|few|TRBJ2-7|TRBD2
CASSQDGWASGSSYEQYF
TGTGCCAGCAGCCAAGACGGTTGGGCTAGCGGGAGCTCCTACGAGCAGTACTTC
>TRBV12-3/TRBV12-4|few|TRBJ1-4|-
CASSPQGTTNEKLFF
TGTGCCAGCAGTCCCCAGGGGACAACTAATGAAAAACTGTTTTTT
>TRBV5-1|-|TRBJ1-2|-
CASSYTTGRNNYGYTF
TGCGCCAGCAGCTACACAACGGGACGGAACAACTATGGCTACACCTTC
>TRBV11-2|few|TRBJ2-1|-
CASNPGAQLDNEQFF
TGTGCCAGCAACCCAGGGGCACAACTTGACAATGAGCAGTTCTTC
>TRBV13|many|TRBJ2-1|-
CASSLWGFSYNEQFF
TGTGCCAGCAGCTTATGGGGTTTCTCCTACAATGAGCAGTTCTTC
>TRBV28|many|TRBJ2-1|-
CASSPRIKATSYNEQFF
TGTGCCAGCAGTCCACGGATTAAAGCTACCTCCTACAATGAGCAGTTCTTC
>TRBV13|few|TRBJ2-5|-
CASSFGEVQETQYF
TGTGCCAGCTCCTTCGGCGAAGTCCAAGAGACCCAGTACTTC
>TRBV12-3/TRBV12-4|few|TRBJ2-3|TRBD2
CASSLRGGRGGDTQYF
TGTGCCAGCAGTTTACGAGGCGGGAGGGGAGGAGATACGCAGTATTTT
>TRBV15|-|TRBJ2-1|TRBD2
CATSREGTTPGPYNEQFF
TGTGCCACCAGCAGAGAGGGGACTACTCCAGGTCCCTACAATGAGCAGTTCTTC
>TRBV3-1|-|TRBJ2-5|-
CASSQGDRTGETQYF
TGTGCCAGCAGCCAAGGTGACCGAACGGGGGAGACCCAGTACTTC
>TRBV20-1|-|TRBJ1-6|TRBD1
CSAIRGDRGNSPLHF
TGCAGTGCTATACGGGGGGACAGGGGTAATTCACCCCTCCACTTT
>TRBV11-1|few|TRBJ2-7|TRBD2
CASSLAEGEREHRYEQYF
TGTGCCAGCAGCTTAGCGGAGGGGGAGCGGGAGCACCGGTACGAGCAGTACTTC
>TRBV7-8|-|TRBJ1-1|TRBD1
CASSSAGGWGTEAFF
TGTGCCAGCAGTAGTGCAGGGGGTTGGGGCACTGAAGCTTTCTTT
>TRBV3-1|many|TRBJ2-5|TRBD2
CASSQQGLAETQYF
TGTGCCAGCAGCCAACAAGGACTAGCGGAGACCCAGTACTTC
>TRBV7-9|-|TRBJ1-6|-
CASSLVGGAGSPLHF
TGTGCCAGCAGCTTAGTGGGGGGCGCCGGGTCACCCCTCCACTTT
>TRBV5-1|few|TRBJ2-7|-
CASSLGTNPYEQYF
TGCGCCAGCAGCTTGGGAACAAATCCCTACGAGCAGTACTTC
>TRBV18|-|TRBJ2-7|TRBD1
CASSPSRTGYEQYF
TGTGCCAGCTCACCATCGAGGACAGGGTACGAGCAGTACTTC
>TRBV13|few|TRBJ2-1|-
CASSLEGRGLLYNEQFF
TGTGCCAGCAGCTTAGAAGGCAGGGGTCTCCTCTACAATGAGCAGTTCTTC
>TRBV4-1|-|TRBJ2-4|-
CASSQFLEPANIQYF
TGCGCCAGCAGCCAATTTTTGGAGCCCGCAAACATTCAGTACTTC
>TRBV19|-|TRBJ2-1|TRBD2
CASSALAGGYEQFF
TGTGCCAGTAGTGCACTAGCGGGAGGATATGAGCAGTTCTTC
>TRBV11-2|-|TRBJ2-1|TRBD2
CASSLDRPRLALFSYNEQFF
TGTGCCAGCAGCTTAGATCGCCCTAGACTAGCCCTTTTCTCCTACAATGAGCAGTTCTTC
>TRBV20-1|few|TRBJ2-3|-
CSARNWQGRTDTQYF
TGCAGTGCTAGAAACTGGCAGGGGCGTACAGATACGCAGTATTTT
>TRBV11-2|-|TRBJ1-5|-
CASSWINNQPQHF
TGTGCCAGCAGCTGGATCAACAATCAGCCCCAGCATTTT
>TRBV12-3/TRBV12-4|many|TRBJ2-2|TRBD2
CASRRAGINTGELFF
TGTGCCAGCAGGCGAGCGGGAATAAACACCGGGGAGCTGTTTTTT
>TRBV27|few|TRBJ2-7|TRBD1
CASSSAGTGYHEQYF
TGTGCCAGCAGTTCTGCCGGGACAGGGTATCACGAGCAGTACTTC
>TRBV5-1|few|TRBJ2-1|TRBD2
CASSLAGTSLYNEQFF
TGCGCCAGCAGCTTGGCCGGGACTAGCCTTTACAATGAGCAGTTCTTC
>TRBV4-2|few|TRBJ1-2|-
CASSQEQSDNYGYTF
TGTGCCAGCAGCCAAGAGCAGTCAGACAACTATGGCTACACCTTC
>TRBV5-6|few|TRBJ1-5|-
CASSHGQYKQPQHF
TGTGCCAGCAGCCACGGACAGTATAAACAGCCCCAGCATTTT
>TRBV6-5|many|TRBJ2-3|-
CASSYSSRLTQYF
TGTGCCAGCAGTTACTCATCCCGTCTCACGCAGTATTTT
>TRBV29-1|few|TRBJ1-2|TRBD1
CSVEQGGYGYTF
TGCAGCGTTGAACAGGGGGGCTATGGCTACACCTTC
>TRBV6-2/TRBV6-3|-|TRBJ2-3|TRBD2
CASKSGGAGENTDTQYF
TGTGCCAGCAAAAGCGGGGGGGCCGGTGAGAACACAGATACGCAGTATTTT